This is a list of T cell receptor beta chains from one sample in a study of OX40 agonist ivuxolimab in advanced cancers. The repertoire was sequenced with immunoSEQ multiplex PCR; TCRdb's copy has only in-frame clones and lacks some. Here the sample spans 40,000 to 50,000 clones, around nine tenths being singletons. The source was CD4+ or CD8+ T cells sorted from blood, collected in a trial of the OX40 agonist ivuxolimab. These receptors were taken from an adult with an advanced solid tumor such as melanoma, head and neck, liver or kidney cancer. CDR3s include the opening cysteine and the closing phenylalanine or tryptophan.

V	J	CDR3
TRBV7-2	TRBJ2-1	CASSLNPGLASYEQFF
TRBV7-2	TRBJ1-6	CASSFQGSYNSPLHF
TRBV5-4	TRBJ1-3	CASSYKTGGGNTIYF
TRBV7-9	TRBJ2-1	CASSPIGGSRRNEQFF
TRBV11-2	TRBJ2-7	CASSLVEGQYF
TRBV19	TRBJ2-3	CATTSGQSTDTQYF
TRBV19	TRBJ1-5	CATRDRGRRQPQHF
TRBV29-1	TRBJ2-7	CSYIGQVGLQYF
TRBV7-6	TRBJ2-7	CASSLVSGQGAHEQYF
TRBV4-1	TRBJ2-2	CASSHDTQTGELFF
TRBV6-5	TRBJ1-2	CASSYRRQGGNYGYTF
TRBV10-3	TRBJ2-3	CAITGTGTDTQYF
TRBV5-1	TRBJ1-4	CASSSTGGLNEKLFF
TRBV5-1	TRBJ1-1	CASSLTSLNTEAFF
TRBV5-4	TRBJ2-1	CASSAGQGPYNEQFF
TRBV4-1	TRBJ2-5	CASSQERAGGLQETQYF
TRBV10-3	TRBJ2-7	CASSQPPLEARYF
TRBV15	TRBJ2-1	CATSTPGSPLGEQFF
TRBV9	TRBJ2-1	CASSVARAYNEQFF
TRBV19	TRBJ2-5	CASSQGVEETQYF
TRBV7-3	TRBJ2-4	CASSLGGGAQAKNIQYF
TRBV13	TRBJ2-1	CASSGTSGGYNEQFF
TRBV2	TRBJ2-7	CATTLDRGVYEQYF
TRBV30	TRBJ2-7	CASTRDRPYEQYF
TRBV6-6	TRBJ2-7	CATQGVLYEQYF
TRBV6-1	TRBJ2-2	CASRTSGASGELFF
TRBV19	TRBJ2-3	CASSSRGSSDTQYF
TRBV27	TRBJ2-7	CASSPAGRGGEQYF
TRBV6-5	TRBJ1-2	CAIKDGTNYGYTF
TRBV7-9	TRBJ2-3	CASSLALAGVQFTDTQYF
TRBV13	TRBJ2-2	CASSANDWGGTGELFF
TRBV6-5	TRBJ1-1	CASSALDRATEAFF
TRBV7-8	TRBJ2-1	CASSPPQRGGPNEQFF
TRBV4-1	TRBJ1-5	CASRAFTGDGQPQHF
TRBV5-1	TRBJ1-3	CASSLAGGRGRSGNTIYF
TRBV7-3	TRBJ2-2	CASSLRTSGRAGTGELFF